The sequence of this TCR beta chain was determined in a study of cytomegalovirus exposure and HLA in healthy donors. The PCR was carried out with 60 Vbeta primers and 13 Jbeta primers. The protocol was immunoSEQ multiplex PCR, while the TCRdb copy is restricted to in-frame clones and leaves out a portion. Of approximately 170,000 clones in the sample, 78% were seen once. The V segment lost 7 bases and the J segment 3 bases; nucleotides outside the gene matches: 8. The CDR3 consists of 14 residues. The V gene's germline CDR1 is LNHDA and CDR2 SQIVND (reference sequence). Participants comprised healthy donors of bone marrow.

V and J are TRBV19 and TRBJ1-2; 7 bases are a match to TRBD1. This TCR was sampled from a woman between 40 and 50 years old in good health and CMV-seropositive. The specimen sequenced was PBMCs. The DNA for the CDR3 is TGTGCCAGTAACCCAACAGGGGATCACTATGGCTACACCTTC. This codes for CASNPTGDHYGYTF. The whole variable domain, remainder taken from reference TRBV19 and TRBJ1-2, is DGGITQSPKYLFRKEGQNVTLSCEQNLNHDAMYWYRQDPGQGLRLIYYSQIVNDFQKGDIAEGYSVSREKKESFPLTVTSAQKNPTAFYLCASNPTGDHYGYTFGSGTRLTVV.